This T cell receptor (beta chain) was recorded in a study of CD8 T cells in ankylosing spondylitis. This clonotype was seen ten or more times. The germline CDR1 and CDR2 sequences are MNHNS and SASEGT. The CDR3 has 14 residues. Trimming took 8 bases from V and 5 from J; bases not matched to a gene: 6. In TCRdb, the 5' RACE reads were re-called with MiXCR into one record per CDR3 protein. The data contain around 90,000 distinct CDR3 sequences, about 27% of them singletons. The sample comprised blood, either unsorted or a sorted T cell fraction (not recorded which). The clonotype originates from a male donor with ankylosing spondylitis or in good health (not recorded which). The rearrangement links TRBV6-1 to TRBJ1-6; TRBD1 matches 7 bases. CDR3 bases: TGTGCCAGCCAGGGACAGATAGATAATTCACCCCTCCACTTT. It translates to CASQGQIDNSPLHF.